Presented here are 17 T cell receptor beta chains from one specimen sequenced in a study of T-cell memory formation after mild COVID-19. TCRdb reprocessed the 5' RACE reads with MiXCR, giving one entry per CDR3 protein. The sample has under 200,000 distinct CDR3 sequences, roughly 10% seen once; the top ten hold roughly 3.8%. The material sequenced was PBMCs or a T cell subset sorted from them (not recorded which). The receptors come from a man younger than 30 who had mild COVID-19 (a few samples of this study predate the infection). Cell type and time point are not known.

There are a few counts of this clonotype. The chain carries TRBV6-6 and TRBJ1-6, with D hard to call. The CDR3 spans 12 residues. Germline CDR1 and CDR2: MNHNY and SVGAGI (reference sequence). Trimming took 5 bases from V and 14 from J, leaving 13 bases between them. CDR3 sequence: CASSPRTGSLHF. DNA for the CDR3: TGTGCCAGCAGTCCCCGAACGGGATCCCTCCACTTT.

This clonotype was detected a few times. This chain links TRBV2 with TRBJ2-5; 15 bases map to TRBD2. CDR1 SNHLY and CDR2 FYNNEI come from the germline V gene. The ends lost 6 bases at V and 4 bases at J; junction bases unmatched: 6. The CDR3 length is 16 residues. The CDR3, as DNA: TGTGCCAGCAGCTTAGGACTAGCGGGGGGGACAGAGACCCAGTACTTC. Encoded protein: CASSLGLAGGTETQYF.

This chain uses TRBV5-4 with TRBJ1-6, with TRBD1 identical over 7 bases. This CDR3 region has 14 residues. CDR1 is SGHNT and CDR2 is YYREEE in the germline V gene (reference sequence). V gave up 4 bases and J gave up 7 bases; unmatched junction bases: 5. The CDR3 sequence: CASSIQGGNSPLHF. CDR3 bases: TGTGCCAGCAGCATCCAGGGGGGGAATTCACCCCTCCACTTT. Complete variable domain (other parts from reference TRBV5-4 and TRBJ1-6): ETGVTQSPTHLIKTRGQQVTLRCSSQSGHNTVSWYQQALGQGPQFIFQYYREEENGRGNFPPRFSGLQFPNYSSELNVNALELDDSALYLCASSIQGGNSPLHFGNGTRLTVT.

The chain uses TRBV20-1 and TRBJ1-2; D remains ambiguous. CDR1 is DFQATT, CDR2 SNEGSKA, per germline (reference sequence). The CDR3 extends over 11 amino acids. Trimming stripped 3 bases from V and 4 bases from J, with 6 bases between. The CDR3 nucleotides read TGCAGTGCTAGTACAGCCTATGGCTACACCTTC. Protein product: CSASTAYGYTF.

The CDR3 protein is CASSLHGGVNTGELFF. CDR3 DNA: TGTGCCAGCAGCTTACACGGCGGGGTGAACACCGGGGAGCTGTTTTTT. The chain is built from TRBV7-2 and TRBJ2-2; D might be TRBD2 (6 bases). In germline, CDR1 is SGHTA, CDR2 FQGNSA. Trimming took 2 bases from V and 1 from J, leaving 11 bases between them. This CDR3 spans 16 amino acids.

This clonotype was counted many times. The V and J genes are TRBV29-1 and TRBJ1-4, with D possibly being TRBD1 (6 bases). With 7 bases removed from V and 2 bases from J, the gap between germline ends came to 14 bases. The CDR3 is made up of 14 amino acids. The V gene's germline CDR1 is SQVTM and CDR2 ANQGSEA. The chain's CDR3 is CSGTLQGTNEKLFF. CDR3 DNA sequence: TGCAGCGGTACCCTGCAGGGGACTAATGAAAAACTGTTTTTT.

This clonotype showed up just a few times. The rearrangement joins TRBV2 to TRBJ2-5; 9 bases fit TRBD2. CDR1 SNHLY and CDR2 FYNNEI come from the germline V gene. The CDR3 runs to 16 residues. The V gene end was trimmed by 1 base and the J gene end by 3 bases; junction bases not matched to a gene: 6. CDR3 DNA: TGTGCCAGCAGTGAAGGGCTAGCGGGGCGCGAAGAGACCCAGTACTTC. It encodes CASSEGLAGREETQYF.

This clonotype was picked up a small number of times. This CDR3 reads CSARWSGGVNEQFF. The CDR3 DNA is TGCAGTGCTAGGTGGAGCGGGGGGGTGAATGAGCAGTTCTTC. The V gene is TRBV20-1, the J gene TRBJ2-1; 10 bases agree with TRBD2. Germline assignment: CDR1 DFQATT and CDR2 SNEGSKA (reference sequence). Trimming took 3 bases from V and 7 from J; bases not matched to a gene: 6. CDR3 length: 14 residues.

This clonotype was seen ten or more times. A read error may produce the germline difference seen at one junction end. This sequence joins TRBV7-7 and TRBJ2-5; D is perhaps TRBD1 or TRBD2 (5 bases each). The CDR3 sequence is 14 residues long. Germline CDR1 SSHAT, CDR2 FNYEAQ (reference sequence). The CDR3 reads CASSLWGNQETQYF. The DNA for the CDR3 is TGTGCTAGCAGCTTGTGGGGGAACCAAGAGACCCAGTACTTC.

This clonotype came up many times. J is TRBJ2-7 and V is TRBV14, with TRBD1 matching 7 bases. CDR1 SGHDN and CDR2 FVKESK come from the germline V gene. This CDR3 comprises 13 residues. Losses at the gene ends were 0 bases for V and 7 bases for J; bases not matched to a gene: 3. DNA of the CDR3: TGTGCCAGCAGCCAAGAACGACAGGGAGAGCAGTACTTC. This translates into CASSQERQGEQYF. The full variable domain, completed using reference TRBV14 and TRBJ2-7, is EAGVTQFPSHSVIEKGQTVTLRCDPISGHDNLYWYRRVMGKEIKFLLHFVKESKQDESGMPNNRFLAERTGGTYSTLKVQPAELEDSGVYFCASSQERQGEQYFGPGTRLTVT.

This clonotype was seen a few times. This sequence joins TRBV5-5 and TRBJ1-1; no firm D call. There are 13 residues in the CDR3. The V end was cut by 2 bases, the J end by 3 bases, with 8 bases between. Germline loops: CDR1 SGHKS, CDR2 YYEKEE (reference sequence). The CDR3 sequence is CASSFSGHTEAFF. The CDR3 DNA sequence: TGTGCCAGCAGCTTCAGTGGGCACACTGAAGCTTTCTTT.

This clonotype has at least ten counts. The V call is TRBV18, the J call TRBJ2-7; D not resolved. The CDR3 is made up of 12 amino acids. Germline V lookup: CDR1 KGHSH, CDR2 LQKENI. V lost 8 bases to trimming and J lost 0 bases, with 8 bases between them. Here the CDR3 DNA reads TGTGCCAGCAGCCCGAGCTCCTACGAGCAGTACTTC. Translated, it gives CASSPSSYEQYF.

This clonotype was detected many times. The chain has TRBV7-2 and TRBJ2-1; 7 bases match TRBD2. The ends lost 1 base at V and 3 bases at J; junction bases unmatched: 3. This CDR3 contains 15 residues. Germline V gives CDR1 SGHTA, CDR2 FQGNSA. The CDR3 protein is CASSLVASGYNEQFF. CDR3 nucleotides: TGTGCCAGCAGCTTAGTGGCTAGCGGCTACAATGAGCAGTTCTTC. Full variable domain (remainder filled in from reference TRBV7-2 and TRBJ2-1): GAGVSQSPSNKVTEKGKDVELRCDPISGHTALYWYRQSLGQGLEFLIYFQGNSAPDKSGLPSDRFSAERTGGSVSTLTIQRTQQEDSAVYLCASSLVASGYNEQFFGPGTRLTVL.

CDR3 nucleotide sequence: TGTGCCAGCAGTTTAGAGCCCCCACAGTCAAACATTCAGTACTTC. It translates to CASSLEPPQSNIQYF. The chain couples TRBV12-3 or TRBV12-4 to TRBJ2-4; D is unresolved. This CDR3 region has 15 residues. Trimming took 1 base from V and 6 from J, leaving 13 bases between them.

This rearrangement joins TRBV7-2 to TRBJ2-5, with D tentatively TRBD1 or TRBD2 (5 bases each). The V and J ends lost 4 bases and 3 bases respectively, with 9 bases between them. CDR1 SGHTA and CDR2 FQGNSA come from the germline V gene. CDR3 length equals 13 residues. The CDR3 sequence: CASSWDGKETQYF. In DNA form, the CDR3 reads TGTGCCAGCAGCTGGGACGGTAAAGAGACCCAGTACTTC.

This clonotype has more than one count but fewer than ten. The CDR3 region has the DNA TGCGCCAGCAGCTTGGAACTGGCTAACTATGGCTACACCTTC. Its protein is CASSLELANYGYTF. The genes are TRBV5-1 and TRBJ1-2; D unclear. The CDR3 has 14 amino acids. V was trimmed by 0 bases and J by 0 bases, leaving 6 bases between them. Looked up from germline, CDR1 is SGHRS and CDR2 is YFSETQ.

The chain uses TRBV18 and TRBJ1-4, with no clear D. The germline V gene encodes CDR1 KGHSH and CDR2 LQKENI. V lost 4 bases and J lost 5, with 11 bases in between. This CDR3 is built from 14 residues. The CDR3 protein is CASSHSKRNEKLFF. In DNA, the CDR3 is TGTGCCAGCTCACACAGCAAGCGGAATGAAAAACTGTTTTTT.